This T cell receptor beta chain is drawn from a study of molecular identifiers for immune sequencing clone quantification. TCRdb analysed the PCR reads with MiXCR anew, one entry per CDR3 protein. There are more than 85,000 distinct CDR3 sequences in the sample; 35% occur only once, and about a tenth lies in the top ten. The sample consisted of naive CD8+ T cells from blood, with Jurkat cell RNA spiked in. Subset denoted: FACS-sorted CD8+CD4-CCR7+CD45RA+ naive T cells. The clonotype was recovered from a human donor in good health. Some libraries in this study had Jurkat cell RNA spiked in.

The CDR3 region is CASSLVEGGYNEQFF. The CDR3, as DNA: TGTGCCAGCAGTTTAGTAGAGGGGGGGTACAATGAGCAGTTCTTC. The rearrangement joins TRBV27 to TRBJ2-1; tentatively, D is TRBD2 (7 bases). Germline V lookup: CDR1 MNHEY, CDR2 SMNVEV (reference sequence). The CDR3 consists of 15 residues. V lost 2 bases, J lost 4 bases, and 12 bases lay in between.